The T cell receptor beta chain under discussion was sequenced for a study of blood T cell repertoires in COVID-19. On the study more broadly: Donors in the United States, Italy and Spain gave samples during acute or convalescent COVID-19. T cells, B-cell-depleted T cells, or PBMCs provided the cDNA or gDNA that served as material.

V shed 6 bases, J shed 8 bases, and the junction held 10 bases outside the gene matches. CDR3 length: 14 amino acids. Germline V CDR1 and CDR2: PRHDT, FYEKMQ (reference sequence). Assay used: immunoSEQ multiplex PCR; TCRdb lists only in-frame clones, some missing. The table has approximately 160,000 clones, around 80% seen once. This clone was seen a handful of times. Sequencing was done on a sample of peripheral blood. This TCR came from a woman in her 50s in a cohort sampled during active or convalescent COVID-19. The chain recombines TRBV13 with TRBJ1-1; 9 nucleotides agree with TRBD1. This CDR3 is CASRRDRVSSEAFF. Here the CDR3 DNA reads TGTGCCAGCAGACGGGACAGGGTTTCGTCCGAAGCTTTCTTT.